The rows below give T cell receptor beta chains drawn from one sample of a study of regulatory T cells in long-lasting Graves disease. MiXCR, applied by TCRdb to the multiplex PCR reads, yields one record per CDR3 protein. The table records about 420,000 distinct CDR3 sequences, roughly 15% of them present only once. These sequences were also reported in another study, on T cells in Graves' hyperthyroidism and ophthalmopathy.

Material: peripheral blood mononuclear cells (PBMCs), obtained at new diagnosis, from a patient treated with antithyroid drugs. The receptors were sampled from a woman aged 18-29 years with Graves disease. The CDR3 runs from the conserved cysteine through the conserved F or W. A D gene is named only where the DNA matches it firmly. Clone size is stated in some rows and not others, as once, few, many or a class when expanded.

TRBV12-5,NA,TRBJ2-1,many,TGTGCTAGTGCTTCTTCCACCCCAGGATTGTCCTACAATGAGCAGTTCTTC,CASASSTPGLSYNEQFF
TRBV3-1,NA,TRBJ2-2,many,TGTGCCAGCAGCCAACGATATAGGCAGGGAGACACCGGGGAGCTGTTTTTT,CASSQRYRQGDTGELFF
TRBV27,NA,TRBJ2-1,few,TGTGCCAGCAGTTTATGGGGGGGCGCGAGGAATGAGCAGTTCTTC,CASSLWGGARNEQFF
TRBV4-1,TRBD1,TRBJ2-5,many,TGCGCCAGCAGCCAGGAGGGGACAGGGGGTGAGACCCAGTACTTC,CASSQEGTGGETQYF
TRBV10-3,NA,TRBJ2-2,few,TGTGCCATCAGGGCACCTCAAGAGGGGGAGCTGTTTTTT,CAIRAPQEGELFF
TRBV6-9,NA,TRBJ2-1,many,TGTGCCAGCAGATATTTTAGCTACGCTACTCAGGGGCCGGACCCTTCCAATGAGCAGTTCTTC,CASRYFSYATQGPDPSNEQFF
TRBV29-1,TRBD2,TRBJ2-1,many,TGCAGCGTTGTTGCCAGCGGGAATAATGAGCAGTTCTTC,CSVVASGNNEQFF
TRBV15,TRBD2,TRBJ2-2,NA,TGTGCCACCAGCAGCTCGGGACTAGTTGTGTACGGGGAGCTGTTTTTT,CATSSSGLVVYGELFF
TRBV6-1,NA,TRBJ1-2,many,TGTGCCAGCAGTGAGTCCCGGGAGAACTATGGCTACACCTTC,CASSESRENYGYTF
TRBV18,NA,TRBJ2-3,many,TGTGCCAGCTCACGTCTACCCAGGGCCTTCACAGATACGCAGTATTTT,CASSRLPRAFTDTQYF
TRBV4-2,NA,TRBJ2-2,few,TGTGCCAGCAGCCAAGGTTTTAACACCGGGGAGCTGTTTTTT,CASSQGFNTGELFF
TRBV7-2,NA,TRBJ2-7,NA,TGTGCCAGCAGCTTAGTAGCTAGTATATACGAGCAGTACTTC,CASSLVASIYEQYF
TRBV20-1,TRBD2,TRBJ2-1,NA,TGCAGTGCTACCGGGACTAGCCGAGTTTACAATGAGCAGTTCTTC,CSATGTSRVYNEQFF
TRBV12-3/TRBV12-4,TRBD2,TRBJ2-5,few,TGTGCCAGCAGTTTCGAACTAGCGGGAGGAGGCCAAGAGACCCAGTACTTC,CASSFELAGGGQETQYF
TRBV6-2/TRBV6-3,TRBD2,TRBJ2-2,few,TGTGCCAGCAGTTACTCCCTCGAATATAGCGGGACCATCGGGGAGCTGTTTTTT,CASSYSLEYSGTIGELFF
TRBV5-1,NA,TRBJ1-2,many,TGCGCCAGCAGTCGCACAGAGCCAAACTATGGCTACACCTTC,CASSRTEPNYGYTF
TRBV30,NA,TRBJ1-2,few,TGTGCCTGGAGGGAGGGGGGGCGCAGCTATGGCTACACCTTC,CAWREGGRSYGYTF
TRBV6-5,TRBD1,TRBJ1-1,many,TGTGCCAGCAGTTTCGCACGAGACAGGGGGACTGAAGCTTTCTTT,CASSFARDRGTEAFF
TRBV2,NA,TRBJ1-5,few,TGTGCCAGCAGTGATTCGACAGCTAATCAGCCCCAGCATTTT,CASSDSTANQPQHF